This note documents a single T cell receptor beta chain sequence. Its specificity is not known. Method: immunoSEQ multiplex PCR; TCRdb's copy keeps in-frame clones and lacks some. The sample includes roughly 150,000 clones, around nine tenths of them seen just once. J lost 6 bases, V lost 2 bases, and 8 bases had no gene match. Germline CDR1 MNHNY, CDR2 SVGAGI (reference sequence). The CDR3 spans 16 residues. The data are from a study of T cell responses to AZD1222 COVID-19 vaccine. In the study overall: Pooling was applied to second doses at about 4 or about 12 weeks. Notes on the study in general: Epitopes outside B.1.351 and B.1.1.7 mutated regions reportedly drew nearly half of spike TCRs. Scientists sampled the repertoires only once the peak T cell response had passed. Spike-specific TCR repertoires showed rising breadth and depth after two AZD1222 doses.

This chain joins TRBV6-6 and TRBJ2-3; TRBD1 aligns across 10 bases. The TCR sequence derives from an adult in good health. The sequenced sample was peripheral blood, obtained on day 0 of AZD1222 vaccination. The CDR3 region is CASSYGDRGQGDTQYF. In DNA, the CDR3 is TGTGCCAGCAGTTACGGAGACAGGGGGCAAGGGGATACGCAGTATTTT.